These T cell receptor beta chains were read from a single sample in a study of blood T cell repertoires in COVID-19. TCRdb keeps only in-frame clones here, not all; method: immunoSEQ multiplex PCR. The top ten hold roughly 9.6% of the sample, which has 81,000 or so clones, approximately 85% seen once. Specimen: peripheral blood. These receptors came from a middle-aged man with COVID-19, enrolled during active disease. Both conserved end residues are part of each CDR3. D genes are given only for firm matches. The size field is filled for only some rows; it gives once, few, many or a size class.

V	size	D	J	CDR3	DNA
TRBV2	-	TRBD1	TRBJ1-1	CASSDGQALDTEAFF	TGTGCCAGCAGCGATGGACAGGCTCTAGACACTGAAGCTTTCTTT
TRBV5-1	-	-	TRBJ2-1	CASSLGRNEQFF	TGCGCCAGCAGCTTGGGGAGGAATGAGCAGTTCTTC
TRBV9	-	TRBD2	TRBJ2-7	CASSVGLANEQYF	TGTGCCAGCAGCGTAGGACTAGCGAACGAGCAGTACTTC
TRBV28	-	TRBD1	TRBJ1-5	CASSPEAGGQPQHF	TGTGCCAGCAGTCCCGAGGCAGGGGGGCAGCCCCAGCATTTT
TRBV2	-	-	TRBJ1-1	CASSAQGNTEAFF	TGTGCCAGCAGTGCTCAGGGGAACACTGAAGCTTTCTTT
TRBV28	once	-	TRBJ2-5	CASTTAGARETQYF	TGTGCCAGCACTACCGCGGGGGCGAGAGAGACCCAGTACTTC
TRBV18	-	TRBD2	TRBJ2-7	CASSPGLVEGYEQYF	TGTGCCAGCTCACCAGGACTAGTTGAGGGCTACGAGCAGTACTTC
TRBV11-2	few	-	TRBJ1-5	CASSPAGVNQPQHF	TGTGCCAGCAGCCCGGCCGGGGTCAATCAGCCCCAGCATTTT
TRBV5-1	-	TRBD1	TRBJ1-4	CASSLEGAGEKLFF	TGCGCCAGCAGCTTAGAGGGGGCGGGAGAAAAACTGTTTTTT
TRBV7-2	-	-	TRBJ2-3	CASSLRSSTDTQYF	TGTGCCAGCAGCTTAAGGAGTAGCACAGATACGCAGTATTTT
TRBV6-5	-	-	TRBJ2-7	CASSRTGYEQYF	TGTGCCAGCAGCCGAACAGGCTACGAGCAGTACTTC
TRBV7-9	-	-	TRBJ1-3	CASSSTSGYSGNTIYF	TGTGCCAGCAGCTCCACCTCAGGTTACTCTGGAAACACCATATATTTT
TRBV21-1	-	-	TRBJ1-5	CASSTGQGDGPYSNQPQHF	TGTGCCAGCAGCACCGGACAGGGCGACGGCCCGTATAGCAATCAGCCCCAGCATTTT
TRBV4-1	-	TRBD2	TRBJ2-7	CASSQGSRTSGKLSYEQYF	TGCGCCAGCAGCCAAGGTAGTCGGACTAGCGGGAAACTGTCCTACGAGCAGTACTTC
TRBV7-6	-	TRBD1	TRBJ2-7	CASSLDGTGAPYEQYF	TGTGCCAGCAGTCTTGACGGGACAGGGGCTCCCTACGAGCAGTACTTC
TRBV11-3	-	-	TRBJ1-6	CASSSDGQNSPLHF	TGTGCCAGCAGTTCCGACGGACAGAATTCACCCCTCCACTTT
TRBV19	-	TRBD1	TRBJ1-5	CASSSQGGGQPQHF	TGTGCCAGTAGTTCCCAGGGGGGCGGTCAGCCCCAGCATTTT
TRBV11-3	-	TRBD2	TRBJ2-1	CASSRAGGAYNEQFF	TGTGCCAGCAGCCGAGCGGGAGGTGCCTACAATGAGCAGTTCTTC
TRBV19	-	-	TRBJ1-1	CASSKRGGKDTEAFF	TGTGCCAGTAGTAAGAGGGGGGGTAAGGACACTGAAGCTTTCTTT
TRBV27	few	-	TRBJ2-3	CASSLSLTDTQYF	TGTGCCAGCAGTTTATCCCTCACAGATACGCAGTATTTT
TRBV5-1	-	TRBD2	TRBJ2-1	CASSLAAGAYNEQFF	TGCGCCAGCAGCTTGGCCGCGGGAGCCTACAATGAGCAGTTCTTC
TRBV12-3/TRBV12-4	once	-	TRBJ1-6	CASAGNLPLHF	TGTGCCAGCGCGGGAAATTTACCCCTCCACTTT
TRBV3-1/TRBV3-2	-	TRBD1	TRBJ1-2	CASSQERTGENYGYTF	TGTGCCAGCAGCCAAGAGAGGACAGGGGAGAACTATGGCTACACCTTC
TRBV23-1	-	-	TRBJ2-7	CASSQPPEPGTYEQYF	TGCGCCAGCAGTCAACCCCCGGAGCCAGGGACCTACGAGCAGTACTTC
TRBV9	-	TRBD1	TRBJ2-5	CASSGGQGAETQYF	TGTGCCAGCAGCGGGGGACAGGGAGCAGAGACCCAGTACTTC
TRBV19	few	-	TRBJ1-5	CASSFPGTTKGQPQHF	TGTGCCAGTAGCTTCCCCGGGACAACCAAGGGACAGCCCCAGCATTTT
TRBV15	-	-	TRBJ1-2	CATSRDPSYDGYTF	TGTGCCACCAGCAGAGATCCGAGCTATGATGGCTACACCTTC
TRBV12-3/TRBV12-4	-	-	TRBJ1-5	CASSGRGQPQHF	TGTGCCAGCAGTGGAAGGGGGCAGCCCCAGCATTTT
TRBV27	-	TRBD2	TRBJ2-7	CASGDLAGGSYEQYF	TGTGCCAGCGGTGACCTAGCGGGAGGATCCTACGAGCAGTACTTC
TRBV5-1	-	TRBD2	TRBJ2-7	CASSLMPSGARYEQYF	TGCGCCAGCAGCTTGATGCCTAGCGGGGCCCGCTACGAGCAGTACTTC
TRBV12-3/TRBV12-4	few	TRBD1	TRBJ1-2	CASTARGPYGYTF	TGTGCCAGCACCGCGAGGGGGCCATATGGCTACACCTTC
TRBV12-3/TRBV12-4	-	-	TRBJ1-4	CASSLQGNEKLFF	TGTGCCAGCAGTTTACAGGGTAATGAAAAACTGTTTTTT
TRBV6-5	-	-	TRBJ2-5	CASSPTQGLETQYF	TGTGCCAGCAGTCCCACCCAGGGCTTAGAGACCCAGTACTTC
TRBV7-7	-	-	TRBJ2-7	CASSPEELQGGEQYF	TGTGCTAGCAGCCCGGAGGAGTTACAGGGCGGCGAGCAGTACTTC
TRBV14	-	-	TRBJ1-1	CASRHQGNTEAFF	TGTGCCAGCAGGCATCAGGGGAACACTGAAGCTTTCTTT
TRBV18	few	-	TRBJ2-5	CASSPDSRGTQYF	TGTGCCAGCTCACCGGATAGCCGGGGGACCCAGTACTTC
TRBV24-1	-	-	TRBJ2-5	CATSDTRGMGETQYF	TGTGCCACCAGTGACACAAGAGGGATGGGAGAGACCCAGTACTTC